These 20 T cell receptor beta chains originate from one sample sequenced in a study of blood T cell repertoires in COVID-19. Generated by immunoSEQ multiplex PCR, the TCRdb table keeps only in-frame clones and is missing some. In the table there are about 200,000 clones, approximately 85% of which are singletons. Sequencing input: peripheral blood. These receptors all come from a woman of 80 years or more with acute or convalescent COVID-19.

The chain is built from TRBV5-6 and TRBJ2-6; possibly TRBD1 for D (6 bases). Germline CDR1 SGHDT, CDR2 YYEEEE. This CDR3 is 17 amino acids long. V lost 5 bases and J 0 bases, leaving 15 bases between the germline ends. CDR3 in amino acids: CASSRDNRFSGANVLTF. CDR3 DNA sequence: TGTGCCAGCAGTCGGGACAACCGCTTCTCTGGGGCCAACGTCCTGACTTTC.

J is TRBJ1-6 and V is TRBV4-3, with 7 nucleotides matching TRBD1. The V gene end was trimmed by 9 bases and the J gene end by 2 bases; junction bases not matched to a gene: 4. CDR3 size: 14 residues. Per germline, CDR1 LGHNA and CDR2 YSLEER. Written as DNA, the CDR3 is TGCGCCAGTTCCGGGACAGCCTATAATTCACCCCTCCACTTT. This encodes CASSGTAYNSPLHF.

The chain links TRBV19 to TRBJ2-2; 8 nucleotides match TRBD2. The CDR3 has 15 residues. Germline V lookup: CDR1 LNHDA, CDR2 SQIVND (reference sequence). V gave up 3 bases and J gave up 9 bases; unmatched junction bases: 9. CDR3 sequence: CASSMSGSPPRELFF. In DNA, the CDR3 is TGTGCCAGTAGTATGAGCGGGAGTCCCCCCCGGGAGCTGTTTTTT.

This rearrangement joins TRBV18 to TRBJ1-2; D remains ambiguous. V was clipped by 3 bases and J by 8 bases, with 19 bases between them. The CDR3 extends over 15 amino acids. Germline V gene lookup returns CDR1 KGHSH and CDR2 LQKENI. CDR3 protein: CASSPNVDIPGGYTF. CDR3 coding DNA: TGTGCCAGCTCACCTAACGTAGACATCCCGGGAGGCTACACCTTC.

The V call is TRBV5-1, the J call TRBJ2-1, with TRBD1 identical over 10 bases. The germline V gene has CDR1 SGHRS and CDR2 YFSETQ. The CDR3 is made up of 14 amino acids. Trimming at V came to 4 bases and at J to 9 bases, leaving 7 bases not matched to a gene. The CDR3 here is CASSPRDRGIEQFF. DNA of the CDR3: TGCGCCAGCAGCCCCCGGGACAGGGGTATTGAGCAGTTCTTC.

This chain uses TRBV10-1 with TRBJ1-6, with D possibly TRBD1 on 5 matching bases. Trimming pared 10 bases from V and 13 bases from J, leaving 17 bases between. This CDR3 spans 12 amino acids. The germline V gene encodes CDR1 WNHNN and CDR2 SYGVQD (reference sequence). DNA of the CDR3: TGCGCCAAAAGGGGCGGTTGGAACCCCCTCCACTTT. Residues: CAKRGGWNPLHF.

The chain recombines TRBV7-2 with TRBJ2-4; D gene unclear. The CDR3 spans 15 residues. With 5 bases removed from V and 5 bases from J, the gap between germline ends came to 16 bases. Germline CDR1 and CDR2: SGHTA and FQGNSA. The CDR3 nucleotides are TGTGCCAGCAGCCTAGTTTCCAGCGTTCAAAACATTCAGTACTTC. Protein product: CASSLVSSVQNIQYF.

The rearrangement uses TRBV3-1 (or the pseudogene TRBV3-2) and TRBJ2-5; TRBD1 is a possible D gene (5 bases). Trimming took off 4 bases at V and 5 bases at J, with 14 bases between the two ends. CDR3 length: 14 residues. CDR1 LGHDT and CDR2 YNNKEL come from the germline V gene (reference sequence). CDR3 in amino acids: CASSPSTVGETQYF. The CDR3 DNA reads as TGTGCCAGCAGCCCCTCGACAGTAGGGGAGACCCAGTACTTC.

A few counts support this clone. The chain is built from TRBV19 and TRBJ1-5; D is possibly TRBD1 (5 bases). Germline V lookup: CDR1 LNHDA, CDR2 SQIVND (reference sequence). This CDR3 has 15 residues. Trimming took 7 bases from V and 5 from J, leaving 18 bases between them. CDR3 sequence reads: CASTPGGRGDQPQHF. The CDR3 DNA follows: TGTGCCAGTACCCCGGGAGGGCGGGGCGATCAGCCCCAGCATTTT.

The chain employs TRBV6-2 or TRBV6-3 and TRBJ2-5, with 7 bases aligning to TRBD1. Germline CDR1 is MNHEY and CDR2 is SVGEGT. This CDR3 spans 15 amino acids. Trimming cost V 4 bases and J 2 bases; bases outside gene matches: 7. CDR3 region: CASSSSRDRQETQYF. For the CDR3, the DNA is TGTGCCAGCAGTTCCTCCCGGGACAGACAAGAGACCCAGTACTTC.

There are many counts of this clone. The rearrangement joins TRBV30 to TRBJ2-7, with 7 bases matching TRBD1. CDR3 length equals 13 residues. V was pared by 5 bases and J by 5 bases, with 9 bases of the junction left unmatched. CDR1 is GTSNPN, CDR2 SVGIG, per germline (reference sequence). The CDR3 nucleotides read TGTGCCTGGGCGACAGGGATGTATCACGAGCAGTACTTC. It codes for CAWATGMYHEQYF.

The genes are TRBV12-3 or TRBV12-4 and TRBJ2-7, with D possibly matching TRBD1 (6 bases). Trimming cost V 5 bases and J 10 bases, with 12 bases left between them. This CDR3 comprises 11 residues. CDR3: CASSPGQRQYF. For the CDR3, the DNA is TGTGCCAGCAGTCCCGGACAGAGACAGTACTTC.

The chain combines TRBV4-3 with TRBJ1-1; TRBD1 agrees at 7 bases. Germline V gene data show CDR1 as LGHNA and CDR2 as YSLEER. The CDR3 has 14 amino acids. Trimming removed 2 bases from V and 6 bases from J; junction bases left unmatched: 6. CDR3 coding DNA: TGCGCCAGCAGCCAAATCGACAGGGACGCTGAAGCTTTCTTT. Amino acids: CASSQIDRDAEAFF.

This rearrangement joins TRBV6-5 to TRBJ1-3; D gene unclear. The CDR3 is 16 amino acids. V gave up 3 bases and J gave up 3 bases, with 15 bases separating them. The germline gives CDR1 MNHEY, CDR2 SVGAGI. The CDR3 DNA reads TGTGCCAGCAGTTATTATAATACACGGAGTGGAAACACCATATATTTT. It codes for CASSYYNTRSGNTIYF.

This clone was picked up one time. The identical CDR3 is also encoded by other nucleotide sequences in the sample. The chain carries TRBV9 and TRBJ1-1; D possibly corresponds to TRBD1 (5 bases). The ends were cut back, 4 bases at V and 1 base at J, with 11 bases in the middle. The CDR3 spans 14 residues. In germline, CDR1 is SGDLS, CDR2 YYNGEE. The CDR3 is CASSPRGGNTEAFF. CDR3 coding DNA: TGTGCCAGCAGCCCGCGGGGGGGGAACACTGAAGCTTTCTTT.

The CDR3 region has the DNA TGTGCCAGCAGCTTTTTATCGGGACAGGGGATATCCTACGAGCAGTACTTC. Translating it yields CASSFLSGQGISYEQYF. This chain uses TRBV7-9 with TRBJ2-7; 10 bases fit TRBD1. Trimming cost V 3 bases and J 1 base; bases outside gene matches: 9. Germline CDR1 is SEHNR and CDR2 is FQNEAQ (reference sequence). The CDR3 runs to 17 residues. The complete variable domain, with remaining parts taken from reference TRBV7-9 and TRBJ2-7, reads DTGVSQNPRHKITKRGQNVTFRCDPISEHNRLYWYRQTLGQGPEFLTYFQNEAQLEKSRLLSDRFSAERPKGSFSTLEIQRTEQGDSAMYLCASSFLSGQGISYEQYFGPGTRLTVT.

This chain connects TRBV5-1 to TRBJ1-2, with 7 bases matching TRBD1. CDR3 length: 14 residues. V lost 5 bases to trimming and J lost 8 bases; unmatched junction nucleotides: 12. From germline, CDR1 is SGHRS and CDR2 YFSETQ. The CDR3 reads CASRRDRETGGYTF. CDR3 bases: TGCGCCAGCAGAAGAGACAGGGAAACGGGGGGCTACACCTTC.

This clone has a single count. V is TRBV9 and J is TRBJ1-2, with 8 bases fitting TRBD1. V lost 0 bases and J lost 9; bases outside the gene matches: 7. The CDR3 consists of 14 residues. Germline V gene lookup returns CDR1 SGDLS and CDR2 YYNGEE. The CDR3 nucleotides read TGTGCCAGCAGCGTAGAGACAGGGGCGCGGCGCTACACCTTC. It is translated as CASSVETGARRYTF.

The V and J genes are TRBV2 and TRBJ2-7; a weak D match, TRBD2 (5 bases). The CDR3 sequence is 14 residues long. The V end was cut by 10 bases, the J end by 2 bases, with 18 bases between. CDR1 and CDR2 (germline): SNHLY, FYNNEI. The CDR3 loop reads CATSGKRAPYEQYF. The CDR3 region has the DNA TGTGCCACCTCGGGGAAGCGAGCACCCTACGAGCAGTACTTC.

This chain links TRBV7-2 with TRBJ2-3; TRBD2 agrees at 8 bases. The V gene's germline CDR1 is SGHTA and CDR2 FQGNSA. V lost 2 bases and J lost 1; bases outside the gene matches: 5. This CDR3 has 16 residues. CDR3 in DNA: TGTGCCAGCAGCTTATTTAGCGGGGTACGCACAGATACGCAGTATTTT. This codes for CASSLFSGVRTDTQYF.